This T cell receptor (beta chain) was identified during a study of identical twins. The V and J ends lost 6 bases and 1 base respectively, with 9 bases between them. CDR3 length: 13 amino acids. For this clonotype: The antigen remains unidentified.

A universal primer site was incorporated via template switching, and the cDNA contained unique molecular identifiers. TCRdb re-derived calls from the 5' RACE reads in MiXCR, one entry per CDR3 protein. The data show about 530,000 distinct CDR3 sequences, approximately 20% seen once. Study findings and constraints: The models systematically underestimated how much out-of-frame TCR alpha was shared in monozygotic twins. Insertions ran lower in abundant cord blood beta clonotypes, though not in memory repertoires.

These data were also reused for a study on yellow fever vaccine responses in identical twins. That source reports: Reportedly, the response of twins' T cells to the vaccine seemed partly convergent, partly personalized.

The chain is built from TRBV12-3 or TRBV12-4 and TRBJ1-1; the D is unclear. The TCR sequence derives from a woman younger than 30 in good health. The sample consisted of CD4+ T cells sorted from blood. The CDR3 coding sequence is TGTGCCAGCAGGCAGGACCAGAACACTGAAGCTTTCTTT. Translated: CASRQDQNTEAFF.